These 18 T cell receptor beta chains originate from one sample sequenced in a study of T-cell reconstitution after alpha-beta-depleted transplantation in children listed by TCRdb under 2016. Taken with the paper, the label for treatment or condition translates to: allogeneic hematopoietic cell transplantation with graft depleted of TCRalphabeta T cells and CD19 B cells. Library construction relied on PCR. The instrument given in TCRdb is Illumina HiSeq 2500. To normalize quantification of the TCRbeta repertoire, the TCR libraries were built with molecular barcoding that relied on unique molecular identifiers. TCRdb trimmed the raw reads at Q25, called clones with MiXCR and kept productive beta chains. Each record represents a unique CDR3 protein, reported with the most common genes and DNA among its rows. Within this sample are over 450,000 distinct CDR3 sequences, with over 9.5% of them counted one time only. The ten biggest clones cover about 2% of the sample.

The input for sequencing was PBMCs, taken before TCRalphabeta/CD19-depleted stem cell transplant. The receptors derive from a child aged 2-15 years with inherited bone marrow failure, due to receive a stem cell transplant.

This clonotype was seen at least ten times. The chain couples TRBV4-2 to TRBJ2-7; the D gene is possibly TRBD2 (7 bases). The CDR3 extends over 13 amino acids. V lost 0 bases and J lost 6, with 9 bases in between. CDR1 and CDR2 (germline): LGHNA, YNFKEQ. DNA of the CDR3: TGTGCCAGCAGCCAAGATCGGGGGGCCGAGCAGTACTTC. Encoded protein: CASSQDRGAEQYF.

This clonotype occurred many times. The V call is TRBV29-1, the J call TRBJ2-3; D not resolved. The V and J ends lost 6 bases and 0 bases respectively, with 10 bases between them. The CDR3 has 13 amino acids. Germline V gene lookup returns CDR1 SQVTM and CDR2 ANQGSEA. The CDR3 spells CSVTLHSTDTQYF. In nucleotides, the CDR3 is TGCAGCGTGACTCTCCATAGCACAGATACGCAGTATTTT.

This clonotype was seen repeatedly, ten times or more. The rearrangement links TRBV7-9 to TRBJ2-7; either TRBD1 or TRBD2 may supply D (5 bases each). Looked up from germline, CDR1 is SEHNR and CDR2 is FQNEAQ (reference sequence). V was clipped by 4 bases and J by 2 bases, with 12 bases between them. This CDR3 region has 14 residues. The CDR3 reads CASSSGGGAYEQYF. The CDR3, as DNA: TGTGCCAGCAGCTCGGGTGGGGGTGCCTACGAGCAGTACTTC.

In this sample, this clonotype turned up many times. CDR3 nucleotides: TGTGCCAGCAGCAAAAGGAGGACCCAGTACTTC. Translated, it gives CASSKRRTQYF. The V call is TRBV21-1, the J call TRBJ2-5. TRBV21-1 is a listed pseudogene. This CDR3 spans 11 amino acids.

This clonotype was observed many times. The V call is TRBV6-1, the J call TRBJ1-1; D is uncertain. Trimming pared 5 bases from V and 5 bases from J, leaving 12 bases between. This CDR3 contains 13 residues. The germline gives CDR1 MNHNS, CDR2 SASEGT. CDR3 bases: TGTGCCAGCAGTCCCAAGGTAGAAACTGAAGCTTTCTTT. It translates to CASSPKVETEAFF.

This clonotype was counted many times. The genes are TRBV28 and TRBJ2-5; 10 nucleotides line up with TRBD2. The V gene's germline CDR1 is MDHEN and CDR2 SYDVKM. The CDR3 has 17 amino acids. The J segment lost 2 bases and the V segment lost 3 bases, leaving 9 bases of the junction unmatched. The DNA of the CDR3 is TGTGCCAGCAGTTTGTCTAGCGGGAGTGGTTGGCAAGAGACCCAGTACTTC. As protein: CASSLSSGSGWQETQYF. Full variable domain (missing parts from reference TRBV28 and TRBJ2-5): DVKVTQSSRYLVKRTGEKVFLECVQDMDHENMFWYRQDPGLGLRLIYFSYDVKMKEKGDIPEGYSVSREKKERFSLILESASTNQTSMYLCASSLSSGSGWQETQYFGPGTRLLVL.

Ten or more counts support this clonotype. CDR3 sequence (DNA): TGCGCCAGCAGCCTCAGGGAAGCGGACACCGGGGAGCTGTTTTTT. Translation: CASSLREADTGELFF. The V call is TRBV5-1, the J call TRBJ2-2; D may be TRBD1 or TRBD2 (5 bases each). The CDR3 spans 15 residues. Between the trimmed V and J ends, which lost 4 bases and 3 bases, there was a span of 13 bases. Germline CDR1 and CDR2: SGHRS and YFSETQ.

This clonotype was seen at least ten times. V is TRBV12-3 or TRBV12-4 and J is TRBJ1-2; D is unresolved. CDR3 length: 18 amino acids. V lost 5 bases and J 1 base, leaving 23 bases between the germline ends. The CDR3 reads CASSVHTAATYDNYGYTF. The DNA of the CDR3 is TGTGCCAGCAGTGTCCATACCGCGGCTACATATGATAACTATGGCTACACCTTC.

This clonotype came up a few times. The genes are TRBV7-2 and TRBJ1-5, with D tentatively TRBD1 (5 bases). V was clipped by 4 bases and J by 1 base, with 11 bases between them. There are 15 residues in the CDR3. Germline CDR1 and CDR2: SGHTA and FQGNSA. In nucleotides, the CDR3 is TGTGCCAGCAGCTCGCAGGGTGAAAGCAATCAGCCCCAGCATTTT. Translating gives CASSSQGESNQPQHF.

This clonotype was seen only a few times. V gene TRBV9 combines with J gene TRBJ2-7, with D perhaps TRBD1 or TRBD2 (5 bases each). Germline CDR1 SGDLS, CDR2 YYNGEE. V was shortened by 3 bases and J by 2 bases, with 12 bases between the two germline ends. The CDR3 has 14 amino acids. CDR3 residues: CASSAGTATYEQYF. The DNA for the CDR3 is TGTGCCAGCAGCGCCGGGACCGCGACCTACGAGCAGTACTTC.

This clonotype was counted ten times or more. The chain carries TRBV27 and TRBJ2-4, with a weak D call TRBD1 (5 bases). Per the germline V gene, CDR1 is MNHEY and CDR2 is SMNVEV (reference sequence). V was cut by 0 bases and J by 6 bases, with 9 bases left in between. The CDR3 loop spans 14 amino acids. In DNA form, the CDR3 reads TGTGCCAGCAGTTTATCCAGGGTGGGAAACATTCAGTACTTC. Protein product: CASSLSRVGNIQYF.

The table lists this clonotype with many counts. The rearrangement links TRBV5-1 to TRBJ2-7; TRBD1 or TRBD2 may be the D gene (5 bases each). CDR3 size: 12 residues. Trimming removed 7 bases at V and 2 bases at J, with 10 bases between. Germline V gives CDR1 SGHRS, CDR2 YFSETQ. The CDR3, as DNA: TGCGCCAGCGGGGACCAAGCCTACGAGCAGTACTTC. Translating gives CASGDQAYEQYF.

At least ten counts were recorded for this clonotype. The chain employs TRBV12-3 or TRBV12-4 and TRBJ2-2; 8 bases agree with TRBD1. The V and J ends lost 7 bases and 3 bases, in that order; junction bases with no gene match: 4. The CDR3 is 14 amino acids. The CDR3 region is CASTDRGYTGELFF. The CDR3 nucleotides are TGTGCCAGCACCGACAGGGGATACACCGGGGAGCTGTTTTTT.

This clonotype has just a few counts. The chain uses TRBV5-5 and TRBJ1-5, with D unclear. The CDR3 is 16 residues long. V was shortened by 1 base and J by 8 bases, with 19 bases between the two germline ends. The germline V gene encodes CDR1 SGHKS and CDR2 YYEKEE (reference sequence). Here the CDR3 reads CASSLLYAPRGEPQHF. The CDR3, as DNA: TGTGCCAGCAGCTTGTTGTATGCCCCCCGGGGAGAGCCCCAGCATTTT.

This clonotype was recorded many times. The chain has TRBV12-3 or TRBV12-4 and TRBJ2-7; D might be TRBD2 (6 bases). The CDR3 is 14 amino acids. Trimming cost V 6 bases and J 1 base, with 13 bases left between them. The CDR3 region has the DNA TGTGCCAGCAGGACGTCCGGGGGATCCTACGAGCAGTACTTC. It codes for CASRTSGGSYEQYF.

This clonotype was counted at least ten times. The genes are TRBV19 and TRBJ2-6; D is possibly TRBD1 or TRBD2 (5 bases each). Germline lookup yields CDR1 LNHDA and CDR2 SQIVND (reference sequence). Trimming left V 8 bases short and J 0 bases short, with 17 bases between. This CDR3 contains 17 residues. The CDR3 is CASWGWGPFSGANVLTF. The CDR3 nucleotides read TGTGCCAGTTGGGGATGGGGACCCTTCTCTGGGGCCAACGTCCTGACTTTC.

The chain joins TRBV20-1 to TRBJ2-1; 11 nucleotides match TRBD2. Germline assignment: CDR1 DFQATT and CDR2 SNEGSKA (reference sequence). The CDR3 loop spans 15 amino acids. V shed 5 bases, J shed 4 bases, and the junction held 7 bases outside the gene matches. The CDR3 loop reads CSASHSGRAYNEQFF. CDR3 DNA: TGCAGTGCTTCTCATAGCGGGAGGGCTTACAATGAGCAGTTCTTC.

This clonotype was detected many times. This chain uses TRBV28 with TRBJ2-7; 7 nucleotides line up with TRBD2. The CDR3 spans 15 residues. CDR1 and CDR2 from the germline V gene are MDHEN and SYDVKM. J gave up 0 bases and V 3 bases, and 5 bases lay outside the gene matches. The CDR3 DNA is TGTGCCAGCAGTTTGTTGGGGGGGGTCTCCTACGAGCAGTACTTC. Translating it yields CASSLLGGVSYEQYF.